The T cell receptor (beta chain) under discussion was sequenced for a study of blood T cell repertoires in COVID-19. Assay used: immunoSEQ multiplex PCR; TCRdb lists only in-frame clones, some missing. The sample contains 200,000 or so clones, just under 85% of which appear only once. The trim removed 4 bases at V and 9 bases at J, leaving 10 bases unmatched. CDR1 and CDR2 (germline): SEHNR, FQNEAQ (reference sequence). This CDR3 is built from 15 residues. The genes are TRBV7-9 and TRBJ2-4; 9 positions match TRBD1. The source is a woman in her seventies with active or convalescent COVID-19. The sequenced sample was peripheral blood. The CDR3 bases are TGTGCCAGCAGCTCAACCCGGGACAGGGAGAGCATTCAGTACTTC. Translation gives CASSSTRDRESIQYF.